The entry that follows covers one T cell receptor beta chain sequence. The data were obtained in a study of cytomegalovirus exposure and HLA in healthy donors. Study in general: The approximately 100 million unique TCR beta sequences, from some 170 million T cells, were found by an earlier analysis. In terms of ancestry, the Caucasian-associated cluster contained roughly 81% of the roughly 400 genotyped donors.

The PCR was carried out with 60 Vbeta primers and 13 Jbeta primers. As originally analysed: In a later analysis, some 80 million unique TCR beta chains included roughly 11 million shared by two or more donors. Sequencing was performed with immunoSEQ multiplex PCR; in TCRdb, only in-frame clones are kept and a portion is missing. The V and J calls and clone size were taken over from that table, and D and trimming were inferred from the DNA. The data hold approximately 160,000 clones, with 77% observed a single time. The ends were cut back, 6 bases at V and 5 bases at J, with 19 bases in the middle. The CDR3 covers 15 residues.

This chain connects TRBV5-7 to TRBJ2-3, with D maybe TRBD1 (6 bases). TRBV5-7 is sorted into the ORF group, with uncertain function. This TCR came from a woman in her 30s in good health and CMV-seronegative. The sample taken for sequencing was PBMCs. The CDR3 bases are TGTGCCAGCACCCGAGGCATGGGGGCGGGAGATACGCAGTATTTT. This sequence encodes CASTRGMGAGDTQYF.